This T cell receptor (beta chain) was retrieved from a study of OX40 agonist ivuxolimab in advanced cancers. About the study: Intravenous ivuxolimab was administered to patients every 2 weeks at 0.01 to 10 mg/kg.

The timepoints at which blood was sampled were baseline, cycle 4 day 1, and cycle 7 day 1. To note about this clone: Its antigen is unknown.

Study-level results: Expanded clones were, on average, more numerous in CD8+ T cells than in CD4+. Certain nonresponding patients likewise had low normalized T-cell clonal expansion.

The data were produced by immunoSEQ multiplex PCR, yet TCRdb's version contains in-frame clones alone and is incomplete. This table has roughly 50,000 clones, roughly four fifths appearing once. Trimming left V 5 bases short and J 3 bases short, with 20 bases between. The CDR3 totals 16 residues. Germline CDR1 reads MDHEN; CDR2 reads SYDVKM. The rearrangement links TRBV28 to TRBJ2-7; tentative D call: TRBD2 (6 bases). The clonotype was recovered from an adult with an advanced solid tumor such as melanoma, head and neck, liver or kidney cancer. Material: CD4+ or CD8+ T cells sorted from blood, obtained in a trial of the OX40 agonist ivuxolimab. CDR3 protein: CASSPPPGGGDYEQYF. The DNA of the CDR3 is TGTGCCAGCAGTCCCCCCCCGGGCGGCGGGGACTACGAGCAGTACTTC.